The clone carrying this T cell receptor beta chain was seen only once. The CDR3 is 14 residues long. V gave up 4 bases and J gave up 10 bases, with 17 bases separating them. Per the germline V gene, CDR1 is SNHLY and CDR2 is FYNNEI. The record originates from a study of control samples from healthy donors and cancer patients. TCRdb's table, derived via immunoSEQ multiplex PCR, lists solely in-frame clones and lacks some. The sample contains about 120,000 clones, roughly 92% of which appear only once. The sequenced material came from blood. The receptor's source is a woman aged 18-29 years in good health. The chain is built from TRBV2 and TRBJ2-4; the D is unclear. CDR3 sequence: CASSALTRRRIQYF. CDR3 bases: TGTGCCAGCAGTGCCCTGACTCGGAGAAGAATTCAGTACTTC.